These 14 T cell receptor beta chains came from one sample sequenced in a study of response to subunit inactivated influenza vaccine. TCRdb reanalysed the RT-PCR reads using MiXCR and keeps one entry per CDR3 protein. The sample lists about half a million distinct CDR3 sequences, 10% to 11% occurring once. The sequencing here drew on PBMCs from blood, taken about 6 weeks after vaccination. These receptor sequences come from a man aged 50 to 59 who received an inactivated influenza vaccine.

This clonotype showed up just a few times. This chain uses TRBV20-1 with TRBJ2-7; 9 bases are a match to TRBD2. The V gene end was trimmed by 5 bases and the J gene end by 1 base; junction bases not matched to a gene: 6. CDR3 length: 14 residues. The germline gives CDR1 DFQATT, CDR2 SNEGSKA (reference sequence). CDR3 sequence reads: CSASSSGTSYEQYF. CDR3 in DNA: TGCAGTGCTTCTTCTAGCGGGACTTCCTACGAGCAGTACTTC.

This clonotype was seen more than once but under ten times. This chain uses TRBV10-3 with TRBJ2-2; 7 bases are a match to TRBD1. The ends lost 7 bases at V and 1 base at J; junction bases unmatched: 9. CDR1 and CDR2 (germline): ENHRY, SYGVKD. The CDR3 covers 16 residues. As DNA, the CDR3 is TGTGCCATCAAAAATTCCGGGACAGAGAACACCGGGGAGCTGTTTTTT. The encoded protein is CAIKNSGTENTGELFF.

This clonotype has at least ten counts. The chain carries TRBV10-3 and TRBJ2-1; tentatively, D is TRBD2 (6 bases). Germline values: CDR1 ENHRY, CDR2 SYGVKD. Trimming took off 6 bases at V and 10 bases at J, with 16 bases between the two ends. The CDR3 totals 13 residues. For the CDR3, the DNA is TGTGCCATCAGCCCAAACCCTAGCGAGGAGCAGTTCTTC. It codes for CAISPNPSEEQFF.

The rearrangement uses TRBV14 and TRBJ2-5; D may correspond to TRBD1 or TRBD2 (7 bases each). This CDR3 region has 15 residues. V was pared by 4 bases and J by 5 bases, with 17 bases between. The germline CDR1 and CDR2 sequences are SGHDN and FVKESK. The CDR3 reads CASSRTQGGSETQYF. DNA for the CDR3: TGTGCCAGCAGCCGAACCCAGGGGGGGAGCGAGACCCAGTACTTC.

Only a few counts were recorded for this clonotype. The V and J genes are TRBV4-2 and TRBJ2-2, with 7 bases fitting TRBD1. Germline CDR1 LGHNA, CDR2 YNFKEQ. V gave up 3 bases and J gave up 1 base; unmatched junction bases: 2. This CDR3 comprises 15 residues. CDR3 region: CASSQRTGNTGELFF. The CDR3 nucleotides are TGTGCCAGCAGCCAGCGGACAGGGAACACCGGGGAGCTGTTTTTT.

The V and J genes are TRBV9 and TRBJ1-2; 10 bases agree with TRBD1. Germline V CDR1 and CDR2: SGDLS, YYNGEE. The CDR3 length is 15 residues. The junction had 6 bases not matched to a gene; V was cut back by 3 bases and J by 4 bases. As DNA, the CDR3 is TGTGCCAGCAGCGCCCGACAGGGGGCTATCTATGGCTACACCTTC. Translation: CASSARQGAIYGYTF.

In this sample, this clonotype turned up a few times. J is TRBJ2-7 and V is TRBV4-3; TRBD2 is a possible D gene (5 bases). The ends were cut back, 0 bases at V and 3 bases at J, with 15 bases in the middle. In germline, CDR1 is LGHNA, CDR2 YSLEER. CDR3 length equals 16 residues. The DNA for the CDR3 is TGCGCCAGCAGCCAAGATATTCGGGAAAGAGACTACGAGCAGTACTTC. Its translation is CASSQDIRERDYEQYF.

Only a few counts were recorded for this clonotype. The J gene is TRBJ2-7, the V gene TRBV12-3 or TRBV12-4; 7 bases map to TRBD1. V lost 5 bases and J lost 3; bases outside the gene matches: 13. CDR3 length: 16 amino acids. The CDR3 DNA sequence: TGTGCCAGCAGTCCCGGTCCCGAGACAGGGTTCTACGAGCAGTACTTC. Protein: CASSPGPETGFYEQYF.

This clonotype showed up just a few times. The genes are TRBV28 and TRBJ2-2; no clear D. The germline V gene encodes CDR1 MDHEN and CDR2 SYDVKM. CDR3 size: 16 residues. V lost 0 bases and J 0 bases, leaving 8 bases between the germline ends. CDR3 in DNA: TGTGCCAGCAGTTTATGGTCTCGGTCGAACACCGGGGAGCTGTTTTTT. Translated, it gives CASSLWSRSNTGELFF.

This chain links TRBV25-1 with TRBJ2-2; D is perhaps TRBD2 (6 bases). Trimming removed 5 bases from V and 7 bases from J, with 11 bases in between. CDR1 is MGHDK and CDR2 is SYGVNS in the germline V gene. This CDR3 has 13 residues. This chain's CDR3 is CASSPGSNGELFF. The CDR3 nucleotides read TGTGCCAGCAGTCCCGGGAGCAACGGGGAGCTGTTTTTT.

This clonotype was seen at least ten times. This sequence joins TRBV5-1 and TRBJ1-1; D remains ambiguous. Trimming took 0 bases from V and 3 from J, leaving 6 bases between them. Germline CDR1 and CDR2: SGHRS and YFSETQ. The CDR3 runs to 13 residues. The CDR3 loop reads CASSLGGDTEAFF. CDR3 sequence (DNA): TGCGCCAGCAGCTTGGGGGGAGACACTGAAGCTTTCTTT.

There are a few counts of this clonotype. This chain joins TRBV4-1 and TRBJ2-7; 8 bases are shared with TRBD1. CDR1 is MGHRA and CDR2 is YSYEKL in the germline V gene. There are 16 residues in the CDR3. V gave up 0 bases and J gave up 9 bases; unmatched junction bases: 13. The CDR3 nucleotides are TGCGCCAGCAGCCAAGATACAAGGACAGGGCCCACTAGGCAGTACTTC. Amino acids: CASSQDTRTGPTRQYF.

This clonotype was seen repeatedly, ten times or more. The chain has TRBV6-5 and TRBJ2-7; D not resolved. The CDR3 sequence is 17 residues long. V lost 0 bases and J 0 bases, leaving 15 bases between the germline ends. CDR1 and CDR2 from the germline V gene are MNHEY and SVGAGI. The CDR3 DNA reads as TGTGCCAGCAGTTACTCGAGGTTGGAGAGGAGCTCCTACGAGCAGTACTTC. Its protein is CASSYSRLERSSYEQYF.

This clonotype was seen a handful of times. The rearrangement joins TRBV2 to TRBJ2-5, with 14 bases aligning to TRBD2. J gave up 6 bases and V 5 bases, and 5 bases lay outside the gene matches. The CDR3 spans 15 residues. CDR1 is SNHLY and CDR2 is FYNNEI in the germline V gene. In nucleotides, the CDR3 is TGTGCCAGCAGTACGACTAGCGGGGGGGCACAGACCCAGTACTTC. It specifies CASSTTSGGAQTQYF.